Listed below are T cell receptor beta chains from one sample, sequenced in a study of naive and memory T cell subsets. Using its own MiXCR run on the UMI-ligation and nested PCR reads, TCRdb lists one record per CDR3 protein. This sample has under 150,000 distinct CDR3 sequences, with more than 15% found just once. Sequenced input: naive CD4+ T cells from blood. These receptors were collected from a human donor in good health. Each CDR3 is given with its conserved first and last residue. Fields, in order: J gene, clone size, D gene, V gene, CDR3 DNA, CDR3 protein. The D gene is left open where the match is weak. Expanded clones get a size class; other rows say once, few or many, or leave the size out.

J gene: TRBJ2-7; clone size: .; D gene: .; V gene: TRBV28; CDR3 DNA: TGTGCCAGCAGTGTCGACGCGCTTCCTTCCTACGAGCAGTACTTC; CDR3 protein: CASSVDALPSYEQYF
J gene: TRBJ1-1; clone size: .; D gene: .; V gene: TRBV7-2; CDR3 DNA: TGTGCCAGCAGCTTGGGGGGACGGACTGAAGCTTTCTTT; CDR3 protein: CASSLGGRTEAFF
J gene: TRBJ1-6; clone size: .; D gene: .; V gene: TRBV6-9; CDR3 DNA: TGTGCCAGCGGGACCCAAGGAAATTCACCCCTCCACTTT; CDR3 protein: CASGTQGNSPLHF
J gene: TRBJ2-7; clone size: .; D gene: TRBD2; V gene: TRBV5-1; CDR3 DNA: TGCGCCAGCAGCCGGGGGGGCAACGAGCAGTACTTC; CDR3 protein: CASSRGGNEQYF
J gene: TRBJ2-3; clone size: .; D gene: TRBD1; V gene: TRBV7-3; CDR3 DNA: TGTGCCAGCAGCGCAACCGGGACAGGTGATACGCAGTATTTT; CDR3 protein: CASSATGTGDTQYF
J gene: TRBJ2-1; clone size: few; D gene: TRBD2; V gene: TRBV18; CDR3 DNA: TGTGCCAGCTCACCAGGAACTAGCGGGATAAATGAGCAGTTCTTC; CDR3 protein: CASSPGTSGINEQFF
J gene: TRBJ1-5; clone size: .; D gene: .; V gene: TRBV19; CDR3 DNA: TGTGCCAGTAGTTGGTCGGCAGGGTCAAGCAATCAGCCCCAGCATTTT; CDR3 protein: CASSWSAGSSNQPQHF
J gene: TRBJ2-5; clone size: few; D gene: TRBD2; V gene: TRBV19; CDR3 DNA: TGTGCCAGTAGGCTAGCGGGGGAGACCCAGTACTTC; CDR3 protein: CASRLAGETQYF
J gene: TRBJ1-5; clone size: few; D gene: .; V gene: TRBV7-2; CDR3 DNA: TGTGCCAGCAGCTTCCAGGGATGGCAGCCCCAGCATTTT; CDR3 protein: CASSFQGWQPQHF
J gene: TRBJ2-2; clone size: .; D gene: TRBD2; V gene: TRBV7-6; CDR3 DNA: TGTGCCAGCAGCTCTCCCCGCGGGAGGGCCAGGACCGGGGAGCTGTTTTTT; CDR3 protein: CASSSPRGRARTGELFF
J gene: TRBJ2-7; clone size: .; D gene: TRBD2; V gene: TRBV4-1; CDR3 DNA: TGCGCCAGCAGCCAACCCAGCGGGAGGGGCGCTTACGAGCAGTACTTC; CDR3 protein: CASSQPSGRGAYEQYF
J gene: TRBJ2-7; clone size: few; D gene: .; V gene: TRBV11-3; CDR3 DNA: TGTGCCAGCAGCCTTGACACCTATTCCTACGAGCAGTACTTC; CDR3 protein: CASSLDTYSYEQYF
J gene: TRBJ1-5; clone size: .; D gene: TRBD1; V gene: TRBV4-1; CDR3 DNA: TGCGCCAGCAGCCAATCCATACTAAGACAGGGCCTAAATCAGCCCCAGCATTTT; CDR3 protein: CASSQSILRQGLNQPQHF
J gene: TRBJ2-1; clone size: few; D gene: TRBD2; V gene: TRBV4-2; CDR3 DNA: TGTGCCAGCAGCCAAGACGGGACTAGCGGGAGGGACTACAATGAGCAGTTCTTC; CDR3 protein: CASSQDGTSGRDYNEQFF
J gene: TRBJ2-1; clone size: few; D gene: TRBD2; V gene: TRBV29-1; CDR3 DNA: TGCAGCGCACCCCGACTAGCGTCCGAGGGTCGGCACTACAATGAGCAGTTCTTC; CDR3 protein: CSAPRLASEGRHYNEQFF
J gene: TRBJ2-1; clone size: .; D gene: .; V gene: TRBV14; CDR3 DNA: TGTGCCAGCAGCCCAAGACCGGCCTGGGGTTGGAATGAGCAGTTCTTC; CDR3 protein: CASSPRPAWGWNEQFF
J gene: TRBJ2-5; clone size: few; D gene: TRBD1; V gene: TRBV10-3; CDR3 DNA: TGTGCCATCAGTGAAAACCGGGACAGCCAAGAGACCCAGTACTTC; CDR3 protein: CAISENRDSQETQYF
J gene: TRBJ1-1; clone size: few; D gene: TRBD1; V gene: TRBV4-1; CDR3 DNA: TGCGCCAGCAGCCCAGGACAGGGTCCCAACACTGAAGCTTTCTTT; CDR3 protein: CASSPGQGPNTEAFF
J gene: TRBJ2-3; clone size: .; D gene: .; V gene: TRBV12-3/TRBV12-4; CDR3 DNA: TGTGCCAGTGGGGGGCAGGAAACAGATACGCAGTATTTT; CDR3 protein: CASGGQETDTQYF
J gene: TRBJ2-3; clone size: .; D gene: .; V gene: TRBV5-1; CDR3 DNA: TGCGCCAGCAGCTTGGCGGGAGTTACCACAGATACGCAGTATTTT; CDR3 protein: CASSLAGVTTDTQYF
J gene: TRBJ1-2; clone size: few; D gene: .; V gene: TRBV12-3/TRBV12-4; CDR3 DNA: TGTGCCAGCAGTCCTACGGTGGGGCCCTATGGCTACACCTTC; CDR3 protein: CASSPTVGPYGYTF
J gene: TRBJ2-7; clone size: .; D gene: .; V gene: TRBV4-1; CDR3 DNA: TGCGCCAGCAGCCAAGGTTCGGGAATGAGGTACGAGCAGTACTTC; CDR3 protein: CASSQGSGMRYEQYF
J gene: TRBJ2-7; clone size: few; D gene: .; V gene: TRBV7-2; CDR3 DNA: TGTGCCAGCAGCTTAGAACAGGTTAGCTCCTACGAGCAGTACTTC; CDR3 protein: CASSLEQVSSYEQYF
J gene: TRBJ2-1; clone size: .; D gene: TRBD2; V gene: TRBV7-8; CDR3 DNA: TGTGCCAGCAGCTTAGCGATAAAGGCGGGAGCTGGCAATGAGCAGTTCTTC; CDR3 protein: CASSLAIKAGAGNEQFF
J gene: TRBJ2-3; clone size: few; D gene: .; V gene: TRBV20-1; CDR3 DNA: TGCAGTGCTAGGGGCGCCGGGACTCTGACAGATACGCAGTATTTT; CDR3 protein: CSARGAGTLTDTQYF
J gene: TRBJ2-1; clone size: few; D gene: TRBD1; V gene: TRBV5-5; CDR3 DNA: TGTGCCAGCAGCTTGTCGGAGACAGGGTTGTTCTTC; CDR3 protein: CASSLSETGLFF
J gene: TRBJ1-3; clone size: .; D gene: .; V gene: TRBV2; CDR3 DNA: TGTGCCAGCAGTGAACAGGGTTACGATGGAAACACCATATATTTT; CDR3 protein: CASSEQGYDGNTIYF
J gene: TRBJ2-1; clone size: few; D gene: .; V gene: TRBV12-5; CDR3 DNA: TGTGCTAGTGGTTTAGGACAAGGTTGGGGTGAGCAGTTCTTC; CDR3 protein: CASGLGQGWGEQFF
J gene: TRBJ2-5; clone size: few; D gene: .; V gene: TRBV7-2; CDR3 DNA: TGTGCCAGCAGCTTTCAAGGGTTGAAAGAGACCCAGTACTTC; CDR3 protein: CASSFQGLKETQYF
J gene: TRBJ2-7; clone size: many; D gene: TRBD1; V gene: TRBV11-2; CDR3 DNA: TGTGCCAGCAGCTTAAGACGGACAGGGTCATACGAGCAGTACTTC; CDR3 protein: CASSLRRTGSYEQYF
J gene: TRBJ2-2; clone size: .; D gene: .; V gene: TRBV12-3/TRBV12-4; CDR3 DNA: TGTGCCAGCAGTGTTAGTCTTAAAAACACCGGGGAGCTGTTTTTT; CDR3 protein: CASSVSLKNTGELFF
J gene: TRBJ2-7; clone size: .; D gene: TRBD2; V gene: TRBV6-5; CDR3 DNA: TGTGCCAGCAGTTACGGTTCTAGCGGGAGCTACGAGCAGTACTTC; CDR3 protein: CASSYGSSGSYEQYF
J gene: TRBJ1-5; clone size: few; D gene: TRBD1; V gene: TRBV30; CDR3 DNA: TGTGCCTGGAGCGGACAGGGCAATCAGCCCCAGCATTTT; CDR3 protein: CAWSGQGNQPQHF
J gene: TRBJ2-1; clone size: few; D gene: TRBD2; V gene: TRBV6-5; CDR3 DNA: TGTGCCAGCAGTTACTCGGCGGGAGGAAATGAGCAGTTCTTC; CDR3 protein: CASSYSAGGNEQFF
J gene: TRBJ2-2; clone size: few; D gene: .; V gene: TRBV5-1; CDR3 DNA: TGCGCCAGCAGCTTGGTACGCACCGGGGAGCTGTTTTTT; CDR3 protein: CASSLVRTGELFF
J gene: TRBJ2-2; clone size: few; D gene: TRBD2; V gene: TRBV25-1; CDR3 DNA: TGTGCCAGCAGGGTAGCGGGAGGAAACACCGGGGAGCTGTTTTTT; CDR3 protein: CASRVAGGNTGELFF
J gene: TRBJ2-7; clone size: .; D gene: .; V gene: TRBV15; CDR3 DNA: TGTGCCACCAGCAGAGGGGTCGGGTACCTTGGCGAGCAGTACTTC; CDR3 protein: CATSRGVGYLGEQYF
J gene: TRBJ2-3; clone size: few; D gene: TRBD2; V gene: TRBV7-7; CDR3 DNA: TGTGCCAGCGCGGGAGCCGGCACAGATACGCAGTATTTT; CDR3 protein: CASAGAGTDTQYF
J gene: TRBJ2-1; clone size: few; D gene: TRBD1; V gene: TRBV11-2; CDR3 DNA: TGTGCCAGCAGCTCTCTGATGGACAGGGAGTCCTACAATGAGCAGTTCTTC; CDR3 protein: CASSSLMDRESYNEQFF
J gene: TRBJ1-3; clone size: .; D gene: TRBD1; V gene: TRBV20-1; CDR3 DNA: TGCAGTGCCAGTGAACGGACAGGGGGATGGGGCTCTGGAAACACCATATATTTT; CDR3 protein: CSASERTGGWGSGNTIYF
J gene: TRBJ1-2; clone size: few; D gene: .; V gene: TRBV11-1; CDR3 DNA: TGTGCCAGCACCAGACAGGACGGCTACACCTTC; CDR3 protein: CASTRQDGYTF
J gene: TRBJ2-1; clone size: few; D gene: TRBD1; V gene: TRBV7-3; CDR3 DNA: TGTGCCAGCAGCCTGGACAGGCAGGATGAGCAGTTCTTC; CDR3 protein: CASSLDRQDEQFF
J gene: TRBJ2-5; clone size: .; D gene: .; V gene: TRBV6-1; CDR3 DNA: TGTGCCAGCAGGGGTAATGTAAGGGGATACCAAGAGACCCAGTACTTC; CDR3 protein: CASRGNVRGYQETQYF
J gene: TRBJ2-7; clone size: .; D gene: .; V gene: TRBV30; CDR3 DNA: TGTGCCTGGACTCGGGATTTCTCCTACGAGCAGTACTTC; CDR3 protein: CAWTRDFSYEQYF
J gene: TRBJ1-2; clone size: few; D gene: .; V gene: TRBV7-8; CDR3 DNA: TGTGCCAGCAGCTTAGATCCCCAGCCGAACTATGGCTACACCTTC; CDR3 protein: CASSLDPQPNYGYTF
J gene: TRBJ1-5; clone size: few; D gene: .; V gene: TRBV28; CDR3 DNA: TGTGCCAGCAGTTTAGGAGGGGGGCGGCCGCTACAGCCCCAGCATTTT; CDR3 protein: CASSLGGGRPLQPQHF